The rows below give T cell receptor beta chains drawn from one sample of a study of human T cells and chemical hapten exposure. Via MiXCR, TCRdb re-called the RACE reads, giving one row per CDR3 protein. In the table there are about 84,000 distinct CDR3 sequences, about 9.4% of which are singletons. This sample comprised whole blood, obtained in connection with sensitization to the hapten diphenylcyclopropenone (DPC). All receptors come from a woman aged 45-60 years with alopecia areata. Some clones in this sample may be carry-over from other donors' samples. Both conserved end residues are part of each CDR3. Fields, in order: V gene, CDR3 protein.

v_call: TRBV12-3/TRBV12-4
cdr3_aa: CASSSNDGSPLHF

v_call: TRBV12-3/TRBV12-4
cdr3_aa: CASSFSGGHNEQFF

v_call: TRBV5-6
cdr3_aa: CASSPLRTERANYGYTF

v_call: TRBV28
cdr3_aa: CASLGGARGANVLTF

v_call: TRBV4-2
cdr3_aa: CASSRDRGGSPLHF

v_call: TRBV5-1
cdr3_aa: CASSLVGGSNEQYF

v_call: TRBV19
cdr3_aa: CASMGKLAGSTDTQYF

v_call: TRBV27
cdr3_aa: CASRDRTLGTIYF

v_call: TRBV12-3/TRBV12-4
cdr3_aa: CASRKGGEETQYF

v_call: TRBV27
cdr3_aa: CASSFVGGLGHTQYF

v_call: TRBV4-1
cdr3_aa: CASSQKSLGTTDAGRQETQYF

v_call: TRBV3-1
cdr3_aa: CASSRNRDGEAFF

v_call: TRBV6-6
cdr3_aa: CASSDRQSLATNEKLFF

v_call: TRBV3-1
cdr3_aa: CASSRQGAHGYTF

v_call: TRBV2
cdr3_aa: CASILLLAGAYEQYF

v_call: TRBV29-1
cdr3_aa: CSVLQGSTDTQYF

v_call: TRBV11-2
cdr3_aa: CASSLGQGNEQFF

v_call: TRBV12-5
cdr3_aa: CASGRQSTDTQYF

v_call: TRBV6-2/TRBV6-3
cdr3_aa: CASSYGVSGSTGELFF

v_call: TRBV4-1
cdr3_aa: CASSQMPDVLTNYGYTF

v_call: TRBV28
cdr3_aa: CASKSGGTGELFF

v_call: TRBV5-1
cdr3_aa: CASSSFSSGTYEQYF

v_call: TRBV18
cdr3_aa: CASSNELTSNQPQHF

v_call: TRBV6-6
cdr3_aa: CASTPPPGNEQFF

v_call: TRBV12-3/TRBV12-4
cdr3_aa: CASSLAPVGDPYEQYF

v_call: TRBV3-1
cdr3_aa: CASSQVQLNTEAFF

v_call: TRBV6-2/TRBV6-3
cdr3_aa: CASSQGLNYGYTF

v_call: TRBV18
cdr3_aa: CASSPPLGYDTEAFF

v_call: TRBV2
cdr3_aa: CASSPTEFYGYTF

v_call: TRBV20-1
cdr3_aa: CSAGDLLGVNTEAFF

v_call: TRBV7-9
cdr3_aa: CASSQGGNSGNTIYF

v_call: TRBV7-2
cdr3_aa: CASSLAEYRVGNTIYF

v_call: TRBV28
cdr3_aa: CASSWQGTNEKLFF

v_call: TRBV24-1
cdr3_aa: CATSGAASANQPQHF

v_call: TRBV5-6
cdr3_aa: CASSLGVQSAFF

v_call: TRBV20-1
cdr3_aa: CSAEGAGGISAGELFF

v_call: TRBV20-1
cdr3_aa: CSARVGGPNTEAFF

v_call: TRBV30
cdr3_aa: CAWSVGFDTRSGNTIYF

v_call: TRBV3-1
cdr3_aa: CASSQDRGTDSPLHF

v_call: TRBV4-1
cdr3_aa: CASSQDSGRGSGNTIYF

v_call: TRBV10-1
cdr3_aa: CASSESIVGGWGETQYF

v_call: TRBV7-9
cdr3_aa: CASILTGGRYEQYF

v_call: TRBV6-5
cdr3_aa: CASSYGRTTNYGYTF

v_call: TRBV3-1
cdr3_aa: CASSQASTYEQFF

v_call: TRBV20-1
cdr3_aa: CSARDGGAGDTGELFF

v_call: TRBV4-1
cdr3_aa: CASSQGPNTGYEQYF

v_call: TRBV12-3/TRBV12-4
cdr3_aa: CASSSPYRGNEQFF

v_call: TRBV28
cdr3_aa: CASSFRRTQETQYF

v_call: TRBV29-1
cdr3_aa: CSVEPGAYGYTF

v_call: TRBV18
cdr3_aa: CASSPPVTYEQYF

v_call: TRBV20-1
cdr3_aa: CSAALAGVTDTQYF

v_call: TRBV19
cdr3_aa: CATKRDYEQYF